This T cell receptor beta chain comes out of a study of cytomegalovirus exposure and HLA in healthy donors. Study at large: Earlier, 150 million to 200 million T cells were analyzed, and around 100 million unique TCR beta sequences were found among them. Inside one of the first data releases sat 85 million or so unique TCRs taken from HLA-typed donors.

Germline CDR1 SGHAT, CDR2 FQNNGV. The CDR3 spans 16 residues. V trimming: 5 bases; J trimming: 0 bases; junction bases outside the gene matches: 7. Samples came from healthy bone marrow donors. The PCR made use of 60 Vbeta and 13 Jbeta primers. Method: immunoSEQ multiplex PCR; TCRdb's copy keeps in-frame clones and lacks some. The sample records about 160,000 clones, roughly four fifths being singletons. The chain employs TRBV11-2 and TRBJ2-1; 7 bases fit TRBD2. Sequenced input: PBMCs. This receptor was obtained from a man younger than 35 in good health and CMV-seronegative. CDR3 nucleotides: TGTGCCAGCAGCCCCGTCGGCGGGAGCTCCTACAATGAGCAGTTCTTC. The encoded protein is CASSPVGGSSYNEQFF.